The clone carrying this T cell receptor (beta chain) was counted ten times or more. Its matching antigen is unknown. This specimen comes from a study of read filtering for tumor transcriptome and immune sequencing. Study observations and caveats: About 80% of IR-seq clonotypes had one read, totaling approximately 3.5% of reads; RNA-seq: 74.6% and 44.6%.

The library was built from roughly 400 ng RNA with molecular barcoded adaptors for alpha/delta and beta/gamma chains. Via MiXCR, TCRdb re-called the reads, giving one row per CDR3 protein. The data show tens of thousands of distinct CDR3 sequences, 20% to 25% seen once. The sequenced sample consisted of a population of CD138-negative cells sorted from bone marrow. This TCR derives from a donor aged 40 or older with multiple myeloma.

CDR3 bases: TGCAGCGTTGAAGGGGTGTCCGGGGAGCTGTTTTTT. Translated: CSVEGVSGELFF. The chain has TRBV29-1 and TRBJ2-2; D is unresolved. The CDR3 sequence is 12 residues long. Between the trimmed V and J ends, which lost 1 base and 6 bases, there was a span of 6 bases. The germline CDR1 and CDR2 sequences are SQVTM and ANQGSEA.